Sequencing of this TCR beta chain was carried out in a study of technical replicates of blood from a handful of donors. Generated by immunoSEQ multiplex PCR, the TCRdb table keeps only in-frame clones and is missing some. The data contain around 69,000 clones, 88% of them seen just once; the ten biggest clones take up around 4.6%. This clone appeared a single time. CDR3 length: 14 amino acids. Per germline, CDR1 ENHRY and CDR2 SYGVKD. After removal of 8 bases from V and 5 bases from J, the junction contained 10 bases not matched to a gene. The TCR sequence derives from a human donor in good health. Some clones in this sample may be carry-over from other donors' samples. Sequencing was done on a sample of PBMCs. V and J are TRBV10-3 and TRBJ2-7; 9 bases line up with TRBD2. The CDR3 loop reads CAIGGGGAVHEQYF. DNA for the CDR3: TGTGCCATCGGGGGCGGGGGGGCGGTCCACGAGCAGTACTTC.